The T cell receptor beta chain described here comes from a study of CD8 T cells in Susac syndrome (dated by TCRdb to between 2018 and 2021). Broadly, across the study: Among the sequenced Susac syndrome patients, five or six had clinically active disease and fewer than 10 were in clinical remission. Whether CD8+ T cell activation and differentiation in Susac syndrome was antigen driven was tested using repertoire sequencing. Susac syndrome patients were therapy-naive, on corticosteroids (some also receiving IVIg), or on IVIg alone at blood withdrawal. General conclusions and limits of the study: In the CD4+ T cell repertoire of Susac syndrome patients, clonal expansion was not detected. The TCR sequencing and HLA analysis was acknowledged to have included a relatively small number of individuals.

The CDR3 covers 11 residues, taking in both the cysteine and the phenylalanine. The retained sequence is limited to the CDR3, 33 bases, with the frame set at the first base. The V end loses 5 bases and the J end loses 9 bases, and a stretch of 8 bases separates them. The germline V gene gives CDR1 as SNHLY and CDR2 as FYNNEI. About this clonotype itself: The specificity of this receptor is unknown. Qualities for individual bases were not recorded, and no much larger clone is one base off.

Peripheral blood CD8+ and CD4+ T cells from healthy donors, Susac syndrome patients and multiple sclerosis patients were profiled using high-throughput TCR beta sequencing. Susac syndrome patients met recently defined diagnostic criteria for definite or probable disease. Bulk CD8+ and CD4+ T cells were purified by magnetic negative isolation, whereas CD8+ TEMRA cells were enriched by FACS. Blood was collected in EDTA tubes and processed within 24 hours, with PBMCs isolated through density gradient centrifugation. PBMCs intended for TCR sequencing were cryopreserved in liquid nitrogen and thawed later in a water bath at 37 degrees C. A purity of at least 90% was achieved for sorted or isolated CD4+, CD8+ and CD8+ TEMRA cells. RNA was extracted using the RNeasy kit, and about 0.45 to 1 ug of the RNA was reverse transcribed with random hexamers. TCR beta CDR3 regions were amplified with the immunoSEQ multiplex PCR assay covering 54 Vbeta and 13 Jbeta segments. To correct PCR amplification bias, a synthetic template baseline was used for both primer optimization and computational correction. The authors' analysis ran thus. Reads were annotated to V, D and J genes according to IMGT and were analyzed with immunoSEQ Analyzer, with only productive sequences retained. Clonality was computed as one minus Shannon entropy normalized by log2 of the number of productive unique sequences. Public and private clones were assessed among the 100 most prevalent clones of each patient and control. A clone was defined as Susac-specific if it was absent from the healthy and MS cohorts, from some 1,100 published viral clones and from other ImmuneACCESS disease sequences. TCRdb redid the processing of the public reads, applying fastp at Q25 and MiXCR, and retained in-frame beta chains. Rows with a matching CDR3 protein are joined into one entry that keeps the most common DNA and genes. TCRdb assigned the V and J calls; the authors' analysis was not used. This sample gives about 94,000 distinct CDR3 sequences in total; around 94% of them show up just once. About 0.3% of the sample lies in the top ten.

The rearrangement joined TRBV2 to TRBJ2-1; no D segment can be confidently identified. This TCR derives from a human donor with Susac syndrome. Source material: CD4+ T cells from PBMCs. The nucleotides read TGTGCCAGCAGTTTTCAGGTTGAGCAGTTCTTC. It translates as CASSFQVEQFF.